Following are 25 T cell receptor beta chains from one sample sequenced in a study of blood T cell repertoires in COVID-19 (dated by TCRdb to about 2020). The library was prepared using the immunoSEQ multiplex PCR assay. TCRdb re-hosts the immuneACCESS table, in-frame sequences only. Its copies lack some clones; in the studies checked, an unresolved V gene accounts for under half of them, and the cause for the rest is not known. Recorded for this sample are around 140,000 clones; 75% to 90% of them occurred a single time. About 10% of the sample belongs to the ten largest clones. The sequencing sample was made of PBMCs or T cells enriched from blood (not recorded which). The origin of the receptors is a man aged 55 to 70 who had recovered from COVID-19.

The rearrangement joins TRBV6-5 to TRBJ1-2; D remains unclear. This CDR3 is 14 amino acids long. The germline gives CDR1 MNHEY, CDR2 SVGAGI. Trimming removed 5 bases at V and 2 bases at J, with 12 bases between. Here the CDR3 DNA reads TGTGCCAGCAGTCGAACGGGTGGGAACTATGGCTACACCTTC. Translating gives CASSRTGGNYGYTF.

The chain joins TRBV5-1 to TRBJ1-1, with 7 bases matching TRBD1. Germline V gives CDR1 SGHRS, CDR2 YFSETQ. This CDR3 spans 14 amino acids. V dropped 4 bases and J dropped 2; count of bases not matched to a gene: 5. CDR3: CASSRDRANTEAFF. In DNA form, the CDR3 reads TGCGCCAGCAGCCGCGACAGGGCAAACACTGAAGCTTTCTTT.

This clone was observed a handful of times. The CDR3 is CASSLVLSDSPLHF. The CDR3, as DNA: TGTGCCAGCAGCTTGGTTCTTTCGGATTCACCCCTCCACTTT. The chain couples TRBV5-6 to TRBJ1-6; the D is unclear. V was pared by 0 bases and J by 8 bases, with 9 bases between. The CDR3 spans 14 residues. CDR1 and CDR2 (germline): SGHDT, YYEEEE.

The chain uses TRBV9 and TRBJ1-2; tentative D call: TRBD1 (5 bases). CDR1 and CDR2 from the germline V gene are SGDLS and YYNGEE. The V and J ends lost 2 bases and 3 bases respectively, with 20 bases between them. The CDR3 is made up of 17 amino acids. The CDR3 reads CASSVSLGVNMDYGYTF. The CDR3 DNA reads TGTGCCAGCAGCGTCTCTCTAGGGGTTAACATGGACTATGGCTACACCTTC.

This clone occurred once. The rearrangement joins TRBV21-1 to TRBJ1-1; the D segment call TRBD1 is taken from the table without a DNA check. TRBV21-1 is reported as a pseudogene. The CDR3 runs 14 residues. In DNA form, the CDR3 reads TGTGCCAGCAGCACGCCGCCAGGCCACACTGAAGCTTTCTTT. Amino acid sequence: CASSTPPGHTEAFF.

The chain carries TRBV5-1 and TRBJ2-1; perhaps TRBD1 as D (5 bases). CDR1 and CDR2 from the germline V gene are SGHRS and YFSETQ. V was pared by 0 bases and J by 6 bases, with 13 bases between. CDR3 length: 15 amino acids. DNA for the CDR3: TGCGCCAGCAGCTTGGGACAGCAGCTTAGCAATGAGCAGTTCTTC. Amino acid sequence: CASSLGQQLSNEQFF.

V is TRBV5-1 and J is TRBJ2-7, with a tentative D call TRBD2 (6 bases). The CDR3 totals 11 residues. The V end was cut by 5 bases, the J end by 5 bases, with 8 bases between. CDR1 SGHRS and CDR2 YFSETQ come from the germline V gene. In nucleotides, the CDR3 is TGCGCCAGCAGGGAGGGGCACGAGCAGTACTTC. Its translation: CASREGHEQYF. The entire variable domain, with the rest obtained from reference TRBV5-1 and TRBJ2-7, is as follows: KAGVTQTPRYLIKTRGQQVTLSCSPISGHRSVSWYQQTPGQGLQFLFEYFSETQRNKGNFPGRFSGRQFSNSRSEMNVSTLELGDSALYLCASREGHEQYFGPGTRLTVT.

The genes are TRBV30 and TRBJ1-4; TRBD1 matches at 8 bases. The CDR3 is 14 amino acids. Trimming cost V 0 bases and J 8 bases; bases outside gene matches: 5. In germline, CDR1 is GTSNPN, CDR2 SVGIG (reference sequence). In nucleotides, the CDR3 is TGTGCCTGGAGTGTAATGACAGGGGAGGAAAAACTGTTTTTT. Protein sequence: CAWSVMTGEEKLFF.

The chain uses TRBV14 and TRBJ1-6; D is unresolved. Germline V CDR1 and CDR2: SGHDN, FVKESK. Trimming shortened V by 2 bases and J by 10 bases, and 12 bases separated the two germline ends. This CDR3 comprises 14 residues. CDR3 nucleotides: TGTGCCAGCAGCCAAACGGGAAGGGTCTCACCCCTCCACTTT. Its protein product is CASSQTGRVSPLHF.

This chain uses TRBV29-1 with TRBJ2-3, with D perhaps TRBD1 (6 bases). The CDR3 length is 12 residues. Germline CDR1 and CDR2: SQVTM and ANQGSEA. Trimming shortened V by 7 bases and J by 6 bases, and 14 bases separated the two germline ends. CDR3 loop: CSARTGPDTQYF. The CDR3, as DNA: TGCAGCGCCCGTACAGGGCCTGATACGCAGTATTTT.

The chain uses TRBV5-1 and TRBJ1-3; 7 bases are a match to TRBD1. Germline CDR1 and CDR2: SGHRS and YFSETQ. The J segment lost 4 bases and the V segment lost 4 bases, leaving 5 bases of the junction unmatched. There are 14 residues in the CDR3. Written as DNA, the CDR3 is TGCGCCAGCAGCCCCGGGACAGCAGGAAACACCATATATTTT. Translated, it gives CASSPGTAGNTIYF.

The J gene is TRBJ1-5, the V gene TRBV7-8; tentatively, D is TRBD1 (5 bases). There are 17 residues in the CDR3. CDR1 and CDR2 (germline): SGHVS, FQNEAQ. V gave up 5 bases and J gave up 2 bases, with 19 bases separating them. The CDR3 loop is CASSQMGRADRNQPQHF. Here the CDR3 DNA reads TGTGCCAGCAGCCAGATGGGCAGGGCTGATCGCAATCAGCCCCAGCATTTT.

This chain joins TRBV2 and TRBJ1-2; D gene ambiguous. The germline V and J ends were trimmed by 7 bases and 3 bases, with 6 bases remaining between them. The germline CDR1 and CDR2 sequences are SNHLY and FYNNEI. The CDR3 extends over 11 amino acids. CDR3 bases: TGTGCCAGCACGGGAGACTATGGCTACACCTTC. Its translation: CASTGDYGYTF.

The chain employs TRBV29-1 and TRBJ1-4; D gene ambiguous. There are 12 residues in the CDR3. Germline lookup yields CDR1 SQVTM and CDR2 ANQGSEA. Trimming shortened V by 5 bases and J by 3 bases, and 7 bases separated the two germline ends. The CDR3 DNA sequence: TGCAGCGTTACAGCGGCTAATGAAAAACTGTTTTTT. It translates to CSVTAANEKLFF.

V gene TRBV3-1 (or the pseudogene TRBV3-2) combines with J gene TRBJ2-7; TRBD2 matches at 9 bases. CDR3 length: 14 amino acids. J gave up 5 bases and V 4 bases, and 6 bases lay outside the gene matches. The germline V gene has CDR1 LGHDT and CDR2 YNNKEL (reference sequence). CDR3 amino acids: CASSRGRAGNEQYF. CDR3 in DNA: TGTGCCAGCAGCCGCGGGAGGGCGGGCAACGAGCAGTACTTC.

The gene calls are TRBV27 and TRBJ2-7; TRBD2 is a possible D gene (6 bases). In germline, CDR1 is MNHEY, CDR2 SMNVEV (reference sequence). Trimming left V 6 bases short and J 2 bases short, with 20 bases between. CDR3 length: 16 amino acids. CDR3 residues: CASRLSSGAGPYEQYF. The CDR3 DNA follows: TGTGCCAGCAGACTTAGCTCGGGAGCGGGTCCCTACGAGCAGTACTTC.

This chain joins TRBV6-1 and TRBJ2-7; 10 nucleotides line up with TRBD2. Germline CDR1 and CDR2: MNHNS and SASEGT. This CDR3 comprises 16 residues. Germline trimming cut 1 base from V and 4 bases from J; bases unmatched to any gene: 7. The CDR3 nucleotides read TGTGCCAGCAGTGAAGGAGATCGAGCGGGGGGGTACGAGCAGTACTTC. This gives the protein CASSEGDRAGGYEQYF.

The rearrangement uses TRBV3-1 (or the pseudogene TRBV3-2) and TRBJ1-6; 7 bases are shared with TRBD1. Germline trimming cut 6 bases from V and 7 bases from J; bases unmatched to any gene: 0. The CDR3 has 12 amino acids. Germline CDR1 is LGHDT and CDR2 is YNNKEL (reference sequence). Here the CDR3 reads CASRQGNSPLHF. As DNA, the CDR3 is TGTGCCAGCAGACAGGGGAATTCACCCCTCCACTTT.

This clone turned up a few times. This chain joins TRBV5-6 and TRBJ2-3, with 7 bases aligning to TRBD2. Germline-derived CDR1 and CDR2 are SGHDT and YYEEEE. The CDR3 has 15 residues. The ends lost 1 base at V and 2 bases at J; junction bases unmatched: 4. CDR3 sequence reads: CASSLRAGVTDTQYF. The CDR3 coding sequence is TGTGCCAGCAGCTTGAGGGCGGGGGTCACAGATACGCAGTATTTT.

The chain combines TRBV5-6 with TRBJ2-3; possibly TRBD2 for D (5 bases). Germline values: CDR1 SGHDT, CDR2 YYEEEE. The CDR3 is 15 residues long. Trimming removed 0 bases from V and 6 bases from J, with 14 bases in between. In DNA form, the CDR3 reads TGTGCCAGCAGCTTGGCCGGGATCTGGGCGGATACGCAGTATTTT. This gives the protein CASSLAGIWADTQYF.

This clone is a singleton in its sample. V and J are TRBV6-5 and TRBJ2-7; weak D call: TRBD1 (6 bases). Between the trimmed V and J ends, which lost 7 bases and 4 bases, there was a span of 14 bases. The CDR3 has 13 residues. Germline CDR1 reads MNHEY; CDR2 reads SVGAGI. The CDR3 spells CASTRTVAYEQYF. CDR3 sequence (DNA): TGTGCCAGCACGAGGACAGTGGCGTACGAGCAGTACTTC.

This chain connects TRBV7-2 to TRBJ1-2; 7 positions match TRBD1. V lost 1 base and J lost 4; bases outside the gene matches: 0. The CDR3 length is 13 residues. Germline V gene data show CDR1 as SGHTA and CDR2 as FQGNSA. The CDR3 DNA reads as TGTGCCAGCAGCTTAGACAGGGGCTATGGCTACACCTTC. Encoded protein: CASSLDRGYGYTF.

CDR3 region: CASRGDGTGVLGYTF. DNA of the CDR3: TGTGCCAGCAGGGGTGACGGGACAGGCGTCCTTGGCTACACCTTC. This chain joins TRBV28 and TRBJ1-2; 8 bases fit TRBD1. The J segment lost 7 bases and the V segment lost 6 bases, leaving 13 bases of the junction unmatched. Germline CDR1 MDHEN, CDR2 SYDVKM. The CDR3 is made up of 15 amino acids.

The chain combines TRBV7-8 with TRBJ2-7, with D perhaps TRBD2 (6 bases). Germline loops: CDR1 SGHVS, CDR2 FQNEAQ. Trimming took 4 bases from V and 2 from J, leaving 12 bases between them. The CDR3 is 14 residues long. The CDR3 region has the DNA TGTGCCAGCAGCTCCCCTAGCGTAGCCTACGAGCAGTACTTC. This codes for CASSSPSVAYEQYF.

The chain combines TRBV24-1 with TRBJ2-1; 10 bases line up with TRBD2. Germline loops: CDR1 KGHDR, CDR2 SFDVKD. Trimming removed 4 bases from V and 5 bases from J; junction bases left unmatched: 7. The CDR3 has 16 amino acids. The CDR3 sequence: CATSDPGLAQNNEQFF. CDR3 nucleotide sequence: TGTGCCACCAGTGACCCGGGACTAGCGCAAAACAATGAGCAGTTCTTC.